This is a list of T cell receptor beta chains from one sample in a study of T cells in Graves' hyperthyroidism and ophthalmopathy. TCRdb re-analysed the multiplex PCR reads in MiXCR, keeping a single row per CDR3 protein. The table includes 690,000 or so distinct CDR3 sequences, roughly 20% detected once. Sequenced: blood. The receptors come from a woman aged 50 to 60 with Graves' hyperthyroidism that later progressed to Graves' ophthalmopathy. CDR3s include the opening cysteine and the closing phenylalanine or tryptophan. D genes are given only for firm matches. The listing skips clone size in some rows; elsewhere it reads once, few, many or a size class.

size,V,J,D,CDR3,DNA
few,TRBV5-1,TRBJ1-1,TRBD1,CASSYKTGNDEAFF,TGCGCCAGCAGCTATAAGACAGGGAACGATGAAGCTTTCTTT
few,TRBV7-2,TRBJ2-3,-,CASSKGPTTDTQYF,TGTGCCAGCAGCAAGGGGCCAACCACAGATACGCAGTATTTT
-,TRBV28,TRBJ1-1,-,CASSLSDTARTEAFF,TGTGCCAGCAGTTTATCGGACACCGCGAGGACTGAAGCTTTCTTT
many,TRBV15,TRBJ1-1,-,CATSRPEGLNTEAFF,TGTGCCACCAGCAGGCCTGAGGGGTTGAACACTGAAGCTTTCTTT
-,TRBV19,TRBJ1-2,-,CASSIWGYNYGYTF,TGTGCCAGTAGTATCTGGGGGTATAACTATGGCTACACCTTC
many,TRBV5-1,TRBJ2-7,TRBD2,CASSSTPGLAGGYEQYF,TGCGCCAGCAGCTCTACACCGGGACTAGCGGGAGGCTACGAGCAGTACTTC
-,TRBV5-1,TRBJ1-3,TRBD1,CASSNRDRGAGNTIYF,TGCGCCAGCAGCAATCGGGACAGGGGAGCTGGAAACACCATATATTTT
few,TRBV6-1,TRBJ2-2,-,CASSPGTSPGELFF,TGTGCCAGCAGTCCCGGGACTTCCCCCGGGGAGCTGTTTTTT
-,TRBV7-9,TRBJ1-2,TRBD1,CASSLGRQGRNGYTF,TGTGCCAGCAGCTTAGGGAGACAGGGGCGGAATGGCTACACCTTC
few,TRBV24-1,TRBJ1-5,-,CATSDPDRVSNQPQHF,TGTGCCACCAGTGATCCGGACAGAGTTAGCAATCAGCCCCAGCATTTT
few,TRBV9,TRBJ2-3,TRBD2,CASSARTSLASTDTQYF,TGTGCCAGCAGCGCTCGGACTAGCTTGGCCTCCACAGATACGCAGTATTTT
-,TRBV9,TRBJ2-2,TRBD2,CASSDPFGGGRHPGGELFF,TGTGCCAGCAGCGATCCTTTTGGGGGGGGACGTCACCCTGGCGGGGAGCTGTTTTTT